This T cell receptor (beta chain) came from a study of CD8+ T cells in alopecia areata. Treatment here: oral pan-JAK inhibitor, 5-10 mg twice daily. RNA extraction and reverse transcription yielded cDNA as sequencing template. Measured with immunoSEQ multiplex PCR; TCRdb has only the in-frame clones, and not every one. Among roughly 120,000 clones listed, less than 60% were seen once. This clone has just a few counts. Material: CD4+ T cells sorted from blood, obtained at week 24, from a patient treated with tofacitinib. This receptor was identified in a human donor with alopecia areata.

CDR3 nucleotides: TGTGCCAGCAGCGGAGGCAGCGGGGGCGTGGAGACCCAGTACTTC. Translating gives CASSGGSGGVETQYF. This chain uses TRBV11-2 with TRBJ2-5; 8 bases are a match to TRBD2. Germline CDR1 and CDR2: SGHAT and FQNNGV. The CDR3 consists of 15 residues. V gave up 5 bases and J gave up 5 bases; unmatched junction bases: 10.